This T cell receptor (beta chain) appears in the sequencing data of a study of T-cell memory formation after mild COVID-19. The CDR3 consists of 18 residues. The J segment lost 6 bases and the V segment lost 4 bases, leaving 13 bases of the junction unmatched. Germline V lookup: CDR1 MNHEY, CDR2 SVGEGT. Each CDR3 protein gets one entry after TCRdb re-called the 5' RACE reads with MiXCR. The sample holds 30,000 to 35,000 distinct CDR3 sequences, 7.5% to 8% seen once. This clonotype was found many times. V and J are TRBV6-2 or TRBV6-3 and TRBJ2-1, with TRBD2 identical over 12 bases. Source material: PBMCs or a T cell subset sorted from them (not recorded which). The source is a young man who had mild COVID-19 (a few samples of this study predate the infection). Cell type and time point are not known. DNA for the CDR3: TGTGCCAGCAGTTCCCAACCCCAACTAGCGGGGGGTATCAATGAGCAGTTCTTC. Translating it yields CASSSQPQLAGGINEQFF.